This T cell receptor (beta chain) originates from a study of cytomegalovirus exposure and HLA in healthy donors. Points from the study as a whole: The authors confirmed in vitro that a few CMV-associated chains were specific for CMV antigens.

From germline, CDR1 is MNHEY and CDR2 SMNVEV (reference sequence). Trimming removed 11 bases from V and 0 bases from J, with 9 bases in between. The CDR3 is made up of 12 amino acids. The PCR used 60 Vbeta and 13 Jbeta primers. The method was immunoSEQ multiplex PCR; TCRdb's version includes in-frame clones alone and lacks a portion of them. The data show roughly 240,000 clones, roughly 84% seen once. On this clone itself: Its antigen is unknown.

Specimen: PBMCs. This chain uses TRBV27 with TRBJ2-3; a possible D gene is TRBD2 (6 bases). This sequence originates from a girl aged 2-10 years in good health and CMV-seronegative. The DNA for the CDR3 is TGTGCCTCGGGGACTAGCACAGATACGCAGTATTTT. Translation: CASGTSTDTQYF.